The 18 T cell receptor beta chains below come from one sample, sequenced in a study of sequential checkpoint blockade in melanoma. Method: immunoSEQ multiplex PCR; TCRdb's copy keeps in-frame clones and lacks some. The profile shows 20,000 or so clones, 80% to 90% of them singletons. As for treatment: randomized to nivolumab then ipilimumab (arm A) or the reverse (arm B). This sample comprised CD8+ T cells sorted from blood (inferred from file names), obtained from a patient given nivolumab and ipilimumab in sequence. The receptors derive from a human donor with melanoma.

This clone appeared a single time. This rearrangement joins TRBV19 to TRBJ1-5; 10 nucleotides align to TRBD1. V lost 5 bases and J lost 4; bases outside the gene matches: 2. The CDR3 extends over 14 amino acids. The germline V gene encodes CDR1 LNHDA and CDR2 SQIVND (reference sequence). The CDR3 sequence: CASSVDRGNQPQHF. The CDR3 DNA sequence: TGTGCCAGTAGTGTGGACAGGGGGAATCAGCCCCAGCATTTT.

This clone was seen a few times. V usage is TRBV4-1 and J usage is TRBJ2-7; 14 bases line up with TRBD2. V shed 7 bases, J shed 9 bases, and the junction held 11 bases outside the gene matches. Germline V gene sequence: CDR1 MGHRA, CDR2 YSYEKL. The CDR3 is 15 amino acids. The CDR3 DNA follows: TGCGCCAGCACCCCGGGACTAGCGGGAGTTAGCAGGCAGTACTTC. Amino acid sequence: CASTPGLAGVSRQYF.

Only a few counts were recorded for this clone. The chain employs TRBV13 and TRBJ2-5; D is undetermined. Germline CDR1 is PRHDT and CDR2 is FYEKMQ (reference sequence). The CDR3 sequence is 14 residues long. V dropped 2 bases and J dropped 1 base, with 8 bases sitting between them. The CDR3 coding sequence is TGTGCCAGCAGCTTACTCAGATCCCAAGAGACCCAGTACTTC. Translated: CASSLLRSQETQYF.

The chain uses TRBV2 and TRBJ1-6; D uncertain. Deletions cut 10 bases from V and 5 bases from J, with 18 bases between. The germline CDR1 and CDR2 sequences are SNHLY and FYNNEI. CDR3 size: 15 residues. CDR3 amino acids: CAIPAGWPDNSPLHF. DNA of the CDR3: TGTGCCATTCCAGCCGGGTGGCCTGATAATTCACCCCTCCACTTT. Combining the CDR3 with reference TRBV2 and TRBJ1-6 gives the whole variable domain EPEVTQTPSHQVTQMGQEVILRCVPISNHLYFYWYRQILGQKVEFLVSFYNNEISEKSEIFDDQFSVERPDGSNFTLKIRSTKLEDSAMYFCAIPAGWPDNSPLHFGNGTRLTVT.

This clone was seen once. The chain has TRBV15 and TRBJ2-7; 10 positions agree with TRBD2. Trimming cost V 5 bases and J 5 bases; bases outside gene matches: 6. The CDR3 loop spans 14 amino acids. Germline CDR1 LNHNV, CDR2 YYDKDF (reference sequence). CDR3 region: CATSVGTSEDEQYF. DNA for the CDR3: TGTGCCACCAGCGTAGGGACTAGCGAAGACGAGCAGTACTTC. Looking up the rest from reference TRBV15 and TRBJ2-7 gives the full variable domain: DAMVIQNPRYQVTQFGKPVTLSCSQTLNHNVMYWYQQKSSQAPKLLFHYYDKDFNNEADTPDNFQSRRPNTSFCFLDIRSPGLGDTAMYLCATSVGTSEDEQYFGPGTRLTVT.

V gene TRBV23-1 combines with J gene TRBJ2-1; 7 bases line up with TRBD2. TRBV23-1 is an ORF, and what it does is uncertain. The CDR3 runs to 16 residues. J was trimmed by 6 bases and V by 2 bases; bases with no gene match: 10. The CDR3 spells CASSQMCLADTNEQFF. Here the CDR3 DNA reads TGCGCCAGCAGTCAAATGTGCCTAGCGGACACCAATGAGCAGTTCTTC.

A note on this clone: The same CDR3 is also encoded by other DNA sequences in this sample. The chain uses TRBV7-9 and TRBJ2-1; the match to TRBD2 covers 13 bases. Germline loops: CDR1 SEHNR, CDR2 FQNEAQ (reference sequence). The CDR3 has 17 amino acids. Trimming took 1 base from V and 4 from J; bases not matched to a gene: 4. The CDR3 DNA follows: TGTGCCAGCAGCTTAGGGACTAGCGGGGGTCTGTACAATGAGCAGTTCTTC. It encodes CASSLGTSGGLYNEQFF.

The rearrangement joins TRBV9 to TRBJ1-4; D is possibly TRBD1 (5 bases). CDR1 and CDR2 from the germline V gene are SGDLS and YYNGEE. The ends were cut back, 0 bases at V and 8 bases at J, with 11 bases in the middle. The CDR3 runs 14 residues. CDR3 in amino acids: CASSVGVAGEKLFF. Written as DNA, the CDR3 is TGTGCCAGCAGCGTAGGGGTCGCAGGGGAAAAACTGTTTTTT.

The chain is built from TRBV2 and TRBJ2-7; D may be TRBD1 (6 bases). CDR3 length equals 13 residues. Trimming left V 7 bases short and J 4 bases short, with 14 bases between. The V gene's germline CDR1 is SNHLY and CDR2 FYNNEI. CDR3 region: CASTAQGSYEQYF. In DNA, the CDR3 is TGTGCCAGCACCGCACAGGGCTCGTACGAGCAGTACTTC.

This clone was picked up one time. The rearrangement uses TRBV5-4 and TRBJ1-3; D remains unclear. The length of the CDR3 is 14 residues. Looked up from germline, CDR1 is SGHNT and CDR2 is YYREEE (reference sequence). Trimming pared 4 bases from V and 1 base from J, leaving 9 bases between. CDR3 residues: CASSTRGSGNTIYF. For the CDR3, the DNA is TGTGCCAGCAGCACCAGAGGGTCTGGAAACACCATATATTTT.

The CDR3 loop reads CASSQDPGNQPQHF. The CDR3 nucleotides are TGTGCCAGCAGCCAAGATCCGGGGAATCAGCCCCAGCATTTT. The V call is TRBV4-2, the J call TRBJ1-5; D unresolved. The CDR3 has 14 residues. V was clipped by 0 bases and J by 4 bases, with 7 bases between them. From germline, CDR1 is LGHNA and CDR2 YNFKEQ.

The chain has TRBV6-5 and TRBJ2-5, with 14 bases lining up with TRBD2. J was trimmed by 9 bases and V by 6 bases; bases with no gene match: 3. CDR1 and CDR2 from the germline V gene are MNHEY and SVGAGI. CDR3 length equals 13 residues. The CDR3 DNA reads TGTGCCAGCAGATCGACTAGCGGGAGGGCCCAGTACTTC. It is translated as CASRSTSGRAQYF.

The chain has TRBV2 and TRBJ1-2; D gene unclear. Trimming took 8 bases from V and 5 from J, leaving 18 bases between them. This CDR3 spans 14 amino acids. Germline CDR1 SNHLY, CDR2 FYNNEI. CDR3 bases: TGTGCCAGCTCAGTAGGTGACGCGGGATATGGCTACACCTTC. Residues: CASSVGDAGYGYTF.

CDR3 sequence: CASSASTGVGQPQHF. Here the CDR3 DNA reads TGCGCCAGCAGCGCCTCTACAGGGGTAGGTCAGCCCCAGCATTTT. The genes are TRBV5-1 and TRBJ1-5, with 7 nucleotides matching TRBD1. Germline V lookup: CDR1 SGHRS, CDR2 YFSETQ. V lost 4 bases, J lost 6 bases, and 10 bases stayed unmatched. This CDR3 region has 15 residues.

V is TRBV5-1 and J is TRBJ2-1; TRBD1 agrees at 7 bases. The junction had 7 bases not matched to a gene; V was cut back by 2 bases and J by 2 bases. Germline values: CDR1 SGHRS, CDR2 YFSETQ. The CDR3 spans 16 residues. Here the CDR3 DNA reads TGCGCCAGCAGCTTTCTTCAGACAGGGCCCTACAATGAGCAGTTCTTC. Its translation is CASSFLQTGPYNEQFF. Supplemented by reference TRBV5-1 and TRBJ2-1, the full variable domain reads KAGVTQTPRYLIKTRGQQVTLSCSPISGHRSVSWYQQTPGQGLQFLFEYFSETQRNKGNFPGRFSGRQFSNSRSEMNVSTLELGDSALYLCASSFLQTGPYNEQFFGPGTRLTVL.

The chain uses TRBV9 and TRBJ2-3, with 16 bases aligning to TRBD2. The ends lost 4 bases at V and 0 bases at J; junction bases unmatched: 11. CDR3 size: 20 residues. Looked up from germline, CDR1 is SGDLS and CDR2 is YYNGEE. The CDR3 DNA is TGTGCCAGCAGCCCCTCCGGGACTAGCGGGGGGGCGGGTAGCACAGATACGCAGTATTTT. Protein sequence: CASSPSGTSGGAGSTDTQYF.

J is TRBJ2-5 and V is TRBV7-9; 8 bases match TRBD1. The CDR3 has 15 residues. Germline trimming cut 2 bases from V and 2 bases from J; bases unmatched to any gene: 4. CDR1 and CDR2 (germline): SEHNR, FQNEAQ (reference sequence). The CDR3 DNA sequence: TGTGCCAGCAGCTTACTGACAGGGGAACAAGAGACCCAGTACTTC. Translation gives CASSLLTGEQETQYF.

V gene TRBV19 combines with J gene TRBJ2-5; TRBD1 matches at 7 bases. The tail of the sequence fits TRBJ2-7 better, so the J call may be wrong. Germline V CDR1 and CDR2: LNHDA, SQIVND (reference sequence). The CDR3 consists of 17 residues. The CDR3 sequence: CASSMGLVQGYDYEQYF. The DNA of the CDR3 is TGTGCCAGTAGTATGGGGCTGGTACAGGGGTATGACTACGAGCAGTACTTC.